What follows is one TCR beta chain and its context. The data stem from a study of cytomegalovirus exposure and HLA in healthy donors. The PCR made use of 60 Vbeta and 13 Jbeta primers. Sequencing used immunoSEQ multiplex PCR; TCRdb keeps in-frame clones, though not all of them. The table has some 110,000 clones, 75% to 80% seen once. The receptor comes from a man between 60 and 75 years old in good health and CMV-seropositive. The specimen sequenced was PBMCs.

CDR3 nucleotide sequence: TGTGCCAGCAGTGAAGAAGGGGGGGAGGCCACAGATACGCAGTATTTT. Translation gives CASSEEGGEATDTQYF. The chain employs TRBV6-1 and TRBJ2-3; weak D call: TRBD2 (7 bases). With 1 base removed from V and 2 bases from J, the gap between germline ends came to 13 bases. Per the germline V gene, CDR1 is MNHNS and CDR2 is SASEGT. This CDR3 comprises 16 residues.